The 12 T cell receptor beta chains in this list originate from one sample, sequenced in a study of T cell repertoires in cytomegalovirus infection. Via MiXCR, TCRdb re-called the reads, giving one row per CDR3 protein. The data show about 920,000 distinct CDR3 sequences, with roughly 30% seen just once and around 15% held by the top ten. Antigen specificity for these receptors is unknown. The sample consisted of cultured CD8+ T cells from PBMCs, taken from culture after CMV antigen stimulation. Receptors originate from a human donor in good health (CMV status not recorded). Some clones in this sample may be carry-over from other donors' samples.

A few counts support this clonotype. The gene calls are TRBV7-9 and TRBJ2-3; TRBD2 matches 7 bases. V lost 4 bases to trimming and J lost 4 bases; unmatched junction nucleotides: 11. The CDR3 has 16 residues. Germline CDR1 reads SEHNR; CDR2 reads FQNEAQ (reference sequence). The CDR3 reads CASSSNSGFAPDTQYF. The CDR3 DNA is TGTGCCAGCAGCTCAAATAGCGGGTTCGCCCCAGATACGCAGTATTTT.

In this sample, this clonotype turned up a few times. The chain joins TRBV2 to TRBJ2-5, with D perhaps TRBD1 (6 bases). This CDR3 region has 13 residues. Germline V gives CDR1 SNHLY, CDR2 FYNNEI. V was clipped by 10 bases and J by 9 bases, with 21 bases between them. CDR3 residues: CATEAGDIESQYF. The CDR3 nucleotides are TGTGCCACCGAAGCCGGGGACATCGAGTCCCAGTACTTC.

This clonotype was picked up a small number of times. The V call is TRBV27, the J call TRBJ1-2; D call uncertain. Between the trimmed V and J ends, which lost 3 bases and 2 bases, there was a span of 7 bases. The V gene's germline CDR1 is MNHEY and CDR2 SMNVEV (reference sequence). CDR3 length: 13 amino acids. The CDR3: CASSFNSNYGYTF. In DNA, the CDR3 is TGTGCCAGCAGTTTCAACTCAAACTATGGCTACACCTTC.

Ten or more counts support this clonotype. The V call is TRBV7-9, the J call TRBJ2-2, with D possibly being TRBD2 (5 bases). The V end was cut by 4 bases, the J end by 5 bases, with 8 bases between. CDR1 SEHNR and CDR2 FQNEAQ come from the germline V gene (reference sequence). The CDR3 loop spans 13 amino acids. The CDR3 DNA reads as TGTGCCAGCAGCTCGAGAGGGACCGGGGAGCTGTTTTTT. Its translation is CASSSRGTGELFF.

The V and J genes are TRBV2 and TRBJ2-3; a weak D match, TRBD1 (6 bases). V was pared by 6 bases and J by 0 bases, with 16 bases between. Germline V CDR1 and CDR2: SNHLY, FYNNEI. The CDR3 covers 16 residues. The CDR3 here is CASRGQLKPSTDTQYF. The DNA for the CDR3 is TGTGCCAGCAGAGGACAGTTGAAACCGAGCACAGATACGCAGTATTTT. Combining the CDR3 with reference TRBV2 and TRBJ2-3 gives the whole variable domain EPEVTQTPSHQVTQMGQEVILRCVPISNHLYFYWYRQILGQKVEFLVSFYNNEISEKSEIFDDQFSVERPDGSNFTLKIRSTKLEDSAMYFCASRGQLKPSTDTQYFGPGTRLTVL.

This chain connects TRBV4-1 to TRBJ2-1, with D possibly being TRBD1 or TRBD2 (6 bases each). There are 15 residues in the CDR3. V was shortened by 0 bases and J by 6 bases, with 12 bases between the two germline ends. Germline values: CDR1 MGHRA, CDR2 YSYEKL. CDR3 DNA sequence: TGCGCCAGCAGCCAAGATGGGGGGCAGATCAATGAGCAGTTCTTC. Translating gives CASSQDGGQINEQFF.

On this clonotype itself: A single base separates this from a much larger clone, so it may be a read error. V usage is TRBV12-5 and J usage is TRBJ2-1; the match to TRBD1 covers 7 bases. In germline, CDR1 is LGHNT, CDR2 FRNRAP. This CDR3 is 13 amino acids long. This chain's CDR3 is CVSGDSSYNEQFF. CDR3 nucleotides: TGTGTTAGTGGGGACAGCTCCTACAATGAGCAGTTCTTC. The variable domain in full, with the rest retrieved from reference TRBV12-5 and TRBJ2-1, is DARVTQTPRHKVTEMGQEVTMRCQPILGHNTVFWYRQTMMQGLELLAYFRNRAPLDDSGMPKDRFSAEMPDATLATLKIQPSEPRDSAVYFCVSGDSSYNEQFFGPGTRLTVL.

Turning to this clonotype: With a much larger clone just one base away, this may be a read error. V usage is TRBV7-2 and J usage is TRBJ2-1, with unresolved D. Germline V gene data show CDR1 as SGHTA and CDR2 as FQGNSA. The CDR3 is made up of 12 amino acids. The CDR3 DNA reads as TGTGTCAGCAGCCGAGCCGGAAGTGAGCAGTTCTTC. Residues: CVSSRAGSEQFF.

V gene TRBV6-6 combines with J gene TRBJ1-5, with D maybe TRBD1 (5 bases). In germline, CDR1 is MNHNY, CDR2 SVGAGI (reference sequence). V lost 0 bases to trimming and J lost 2 bases, with 14 bases between them. The CDR3 runs to 17 residues. The CDR3 bases are TGTGCCAGCAGTTACTCGAGAACAGAGACAGGCAATCAGCCCCAGCATTTT. Translated, it gives CASSYSRTETGNQPQHF.

This clonotype turned up a few times. J is TRBJ1-2 and V is TRBV6-5, with a possible D match to TRBD1 (5 bases). The germline V gene encodes CDR1 MNHEY and CDR2 SVGAGI. The CDR3 consists of 14 residues. V was cut by 5 bases and J by 8 bases, with 18 bases left in between. CDR3 sequence reads: CASSQGPWHSGYTF. DNA for the CDR3: TGTGCCAGCAGTCAGGGACCCTGGCACTCCGGCTACACCTTC.

The V and J genes are TRBV11-2 and TRBJ2-6; no clear D gene. V was clipped by 5 bases and J by 0 bases, with 14 bases between them. Germline CDR1 SGHAT, CDR2 FQNNGV. This CDR3 comprises 17 residues. CDR3 nucleotide sequence: TGTGCCAGCAGCCAACGACTGGCAAGCTCTGGGGCCAACGTCCTGACTTTC. This encodes CASSQRLASSGANVLTF.

The chain carries TRBV7-9 and TRBJ2-4; 7 nucleotides agree with TRBD1. The germline gives CDR1 SEHNR, CDR2 FQNEAQ (reference sequence). Germline trimming cut 7 bases from V and 15 bases from J; bases unmatched to any gene: 9. The CDR3 is 11 amino acids. CDR3 protein: CASTLGDSWYF. As DNA, the CDR3 is TGTGCCAGCACCCTCGGGGACAGCTGGTACTTC.